The subject of this entry is one T cell receptor (beta chain). Its antigen is currently unknown. Trimming removed 0 bases from V and 3 bases from J; junction bases left unmatched: 5. CDR3 length: 15 residues. From germline, CDR1 is LGHNA and CDR2 YSLEER. This record belongs to a study of identical twins. General observations from the study: The same donors were not followed; conclusions instead depended on cross-sectional statistical analysis. The study found that models underestimated out-of-frame TCR alpha sharing in monozygotic twins.

Healthy Caucasians supplied all donations. A universal primer site came from template switching; cDNA carried unique molecular identifiers. MiXCR, run by TCRdb on the 5' RACE reads, gives a single entry per CDR3 protein. The sample lists 700,000 or so distinct CDR3 sequences, about 9.4% seen once, with 0.98% in the top ten. Separately, the same data were catalogued under a study of yellow fever vaccine responses in identical twins.

The sequenced sample consisted of PBMCs. This TCR derives from a woman between 18 and 29 years old in good health. The rearrangement joins TRBV4-3 to TRBJ2-7, with 7 positions matching TRBD2. The CDR3 is CASSQDRGGGYEQYF. CDR3 nucleotides: TGCGCCAGCAGCCAAGACCGCGGGGGAGGCTACGAGCAGTACTTC.